The rows below give T cell receptor beta chains drawn from one sample of a study of cytomegalovirus exposure and HLA in healthy donors. Using immunoSEQ multiplex PCR, the repertoire was profiled, and TCRdb retains in-frame clones only, with some absent. The top ten clones hold approximately 1% of a sample with around 190,000 clones, 80% to 85% of them seen once. The sequenced sample consisted of PBMCs. The source is a woman in her thirties or forties in good health and CMV-seronegative. The CDR3 runs from the conserved cysteine through the conserved F or W. A D gene is named only where the DNA matches it firmly. For some rows the clone size is stated as once, few or many, or as a class when expanded; others skip it.

j_call v_call clone_size d_call cdr3_nt cdr3_aa
TRBJ1-2 TRBV12-5 . TRBD1 TGTGCTAGTGGTTTGCCAACAGGGGCGGGCGGCTACACCTTC CASGLPTGAGGYTF
TRBJ2-7 TRBV29-1 . . TGCAGCGGTCGGCACAGATACGAGCAGTACTTC CSGRHRYEQYF
TRBJ2-2 TRBV9 . . TGTGCCAGCAGCGTAGGGGCAGATAACACCGGGGAGCTGTTTTTT CASSVGADNTGELFF
TRBJ2-3 TRBV28 . . TGTGCCAGCAGTTCGCGGGACAGCGCCCGAGATACGCAGTATTTT CASSSRDSARDTQYF
TRBJ1-5 TRBV5-1 . . TGCGCCAGCAGCCTGGGTTCGGGGGGCGCGAGTCAGCCCCAGCATTTT CASSLGSGGASQPQHF
TRBJ2-3 TRBV11-1 . TRBD2 TGTGCCAGCAGCTCCTTAGCGGGAGCATTGACAGATACGCAGTATTTT CASSSLAGALTDTQYF
TRBJ1-2 TRBV7-6 . . TGTGCCAGCAGCCCGCTTACAGACTATGGCTACACCTTC CASSPLTDYGYTF
TRBJ2-7 TRBV5-1 . TRBD2 TGCGCCAGCAGCACTAACCAACTCGGGGGGGACGAGCAGTACTTC CASSTNQLGGDEQYF
TRBJ1-2 TRBV5-1 . . TGCGCCAGCAGCTTGGAACCTAGGGGGGGCTACACCTTC CASSLEPRGGYTF
TRBJ1-3 TRBV9 . . TGTGCCAGCAGCGTCCACGGGGGGCTCATCCGAAGACCCGGAAACACCATATATTTT CASSVHGGLIRRPGNTIYF
TRBJ1-1 TRBV30 . . TGTGCCTGGAGTGTAGGGGTTCTGAACACTGAAGCTTTCTTT CAWSVGVLNTEAFF
TRBJ2-3 TRBV4-1 . . TGCGCCAGCAAAGGGGACTCAATTCTCACAGATACGCAGTATTTT CASKGDSILTDTQYF
TRBJ2-2 TRBV19 . TRBD2 TGTGCCAGTAGTAGCGGGAGAATCATCATCGGGGAGCTGTTTTTT CASSSGRIIIGELFF
TRBJ2-1 TRBV19 . TRBD2 TGTGCCAGTAAACCCGGACTAGCGGGAGGTCTTGAGCAGTTCTTC CASKPGLAGGLEQFF
TRBJ2-7 TRBV5-6 once . TGTGCCAGCAGCTTACAAGGGGCCGAGCAGTACTTC CASSLQGAEQYF
TRBJ2-3 TRBV2 . TRBD1 TGTGCCAGCAGTCTTCAGGGGGTCGGACCAGATACGCAGTATTTT CASSLQGVGPDTQYF
TRBJ2-1 TRBV15 . TRBD1 TGTGCCACCAGCAGAGCCTCCCCCGGGACAGGGGGCAATGAGCAGTTCTTC CATSRASPGTGGNEQFF
TRBJ1-2 TRBV4-1 . TRBD1 TGCGCCAGCAGTCATAAACCGGGACAGGGGCAAAACTATGGCTACACCTTC CASSHKPGQGQNYGYTF
TRBJ2-1 TRBV5-1 . . TGCGCCAGCAGCTTGTTAACCCGAGGGTCCTACAATGAGCAGTTCTTC CASSLLTRGSYNEQFF
TRBJ1-1 TRBV7-9 . TRBD1 TGTGCCAGCAGCTTGTGGGACAGGGACACTGAAGCTTTCTTT CASSLWDRDTEAFF
TRBJ1-1 TRBV4-1 . . TGCGCCAGCAGCCAAGGCTCAGGGGCCGTTTATAGAGCTTTCTTT CASSQGSGAVYRAFF
TRBJ2-7 TRBV7-9 once . TGTGCCAGCAGCTTGGTACTTGGTGACGAGCAGTACTTC CASSLVLGDEQYF
TRBJ1-6 TRBV7-3 . TRBD1 TGTGCCAGCAGCCAGTGGGACAGGAGAAATTCACCCCTCCACTTT CASSQWDRRNSPLHF
TRBJ2-7 TRBV6-1 . . TGTGCCAGCGATCTAGGCGGGGAAGCCGTCTACGAGCAGTACTTC CASDLGGEAVYEQYF
TRBJ1-1 TRBV7-2 few . TGTGCCAGCAGCTTGACAGGTGGGACTGAAGCTTTCTTT CASSLTGGTEAFF
TRBJ1-5 TRBV6-5 . . TGTGCCAGCAGTTACCAGAGGCAGGGGCGCAATCAGCCCCAGCATTTT CASSYQRQGRNQPQHF